Sequencing of this T cell receptor (beta chain) was carried out in a study of PD-L1 blockade in urothelial cancer. Time point reported: pretreatment peripheral blood. Trimming removed 3 bases from V and 4 bases from J, with 16 bases in between. The CDR3 sequence is 16 residues long. Germline-derived CDR1 and CDR2 are LNHDA and SQIVND (reference sequence). Profiling relied on immunoSEQ multiplex PCR, and the TCRdb table lists in-frame clones only, not all of them. The sample comprises 50,000 or so clones, just over 85% of which are singletons, and around 22% rests with the top ten. The chain couples TRBV19 to TRBJ1-3, with D unclear. The starting material was PBMCs, obtained around atezolizumab (anti-PD-L1) treatment. This receptor was taken from a man in his sixties with urothelial cancer. CDR3 bases: TGTGCCAGTAGTATTGCCGGCCCGACTCTAGGAAACACCATATATTTT. Its translation: CASSIAGPTLGNTIYF.